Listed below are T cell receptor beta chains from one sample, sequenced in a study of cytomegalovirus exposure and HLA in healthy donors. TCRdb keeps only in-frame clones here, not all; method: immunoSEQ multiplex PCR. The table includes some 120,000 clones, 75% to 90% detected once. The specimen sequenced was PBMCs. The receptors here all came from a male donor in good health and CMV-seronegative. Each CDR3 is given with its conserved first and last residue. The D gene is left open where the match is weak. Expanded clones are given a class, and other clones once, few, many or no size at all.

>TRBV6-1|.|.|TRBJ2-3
TGTGCCATCTTCGGGGGACCTACAGATACGCAGTATTTT
CAIFGGPTDTQYF
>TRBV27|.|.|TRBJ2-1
TGTGCCAGACCCCGGACTCTCTATTCAGACAATGAGCAGTTCTTC
CARPRTLYSDNEQFF
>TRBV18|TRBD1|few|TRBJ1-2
TGTGCCAGCTCACCTCTACAGGGGGACGGGGGCTACACCTTC
CASSPLQGDGGYTF
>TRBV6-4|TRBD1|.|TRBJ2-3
TGTGCCAGCAGCCCCTTTGGACAGGGGGGAGATACGCAGTATTTT
CASSPFGQGGDTQYF
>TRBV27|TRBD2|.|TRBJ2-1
TGTGCCAGCCATTTAGCGGGAGAGTCCAATGAGCAGTTCTTC
CASHLAGESNEQFF
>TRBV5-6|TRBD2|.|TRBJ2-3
TGTGCCAGCAGCCCAAAACTAGCGGGGCGAACAGATACGCAGTATTTT
CASSPKLAGRTDTQYF
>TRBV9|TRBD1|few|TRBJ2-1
TGTGCCAGCAGCCCGGACAGGCCCTTTACTGAGCAGTTCTTC
CASSPDRPFTEQFF
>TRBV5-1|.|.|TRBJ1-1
TGCGCCAGCAGCCTCTCAATCGCGCGAACGGGGGCTGAAGCTTTCTTT
CASSLSIARTGAEAFF
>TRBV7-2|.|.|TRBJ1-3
TGTGCCAGCAGCTCCTCGAGCTCTGGAAACACCATATATTTT
CASSSSSSGNTIYF
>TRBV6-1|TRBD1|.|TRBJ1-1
TGTGCCAGCAGTGCCGGGACAGGGGAGGGCGGCACTGAAGCTTTCTTT
CASSAGTGEGGTEAFF
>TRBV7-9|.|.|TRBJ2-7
TGTGCCAGCAGCTTTGGGGGCCGAGACCTCTACGAGCAGTACTTC
CASSFGGRDLYEQYF
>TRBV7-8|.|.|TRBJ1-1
TGTGCCAGCTCCCGGGGAGGTCCTCAAGCTTTCTTT
CASSRGGPQAFF
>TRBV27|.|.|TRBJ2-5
TGTGCCAGCAGCCCTTTCCAGGCCCAGTACTTC
CASSPFQAQYF
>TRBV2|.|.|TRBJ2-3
TGTGCCAGCAGTGATCCCCTGGAGGATACGCAGTATTTT
CASSDPLEDTQYF
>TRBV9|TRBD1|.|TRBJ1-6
TGTGCCAGCAGCGAGGAGGACAGGGGAAATTCACCCCTCCACTTT
CASSEEDRGNSPLHF
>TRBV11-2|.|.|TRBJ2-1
TGTGCCAGCAGCGCAGAACTATACAATGAGCAGTTCTTC
CASSAELYNEQFF
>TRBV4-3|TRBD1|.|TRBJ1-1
TGCGCCAGCAGCCAAGATGGGCTCACTGGGACAGGGGCCCGTATTGAAGCTTTCTTT
CASSQDGLTGTGARIEAFF
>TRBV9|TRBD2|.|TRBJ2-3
TGTGCCAGCAGCGTAGAATTAACTAGCGGGGGGGCCGATACGCAGTATTTT
CASSVELTSGGADTQYF
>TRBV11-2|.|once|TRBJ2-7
TGTGCCAGCAGCTTTCACAGGGACTACGAGCAGTACTTC
CASSFHRDYEQYF
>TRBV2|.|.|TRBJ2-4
TGTGCCAGCAGTCTCGAAGCGGACATTCAGTACTTC
CASSLEADIQYF
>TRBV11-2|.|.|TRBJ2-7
TGTGCCAGCAGCCTGGGTTTTAGCGGCTTGTCCTACGAGCAGTACTTC
CASSLGFSGLSYEQYF
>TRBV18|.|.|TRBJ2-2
TGTGCCAGCTCACCGACGGGCACCGGGGAGCTGTTTTTT
CASSPTGTGELFF
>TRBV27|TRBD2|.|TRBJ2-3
TGTGCCAGCACCCCACGGGGGGGGAGGGGAGATACGCAGTATTTT
CASTPRGGRGDTQYF
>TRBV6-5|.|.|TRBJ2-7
TGTGCCAGCAGGGCCTCTGGCGAGCAGTACTTC
CASRASGEQYF
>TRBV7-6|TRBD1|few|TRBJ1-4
TGTGCCAGCAGCACACAGGGGTCCGTAGTGCGGGCAACTAATGAAAAACTGTTTTTT
CASSTQGSVVRATNEKLFF
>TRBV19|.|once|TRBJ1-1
TGTGCCAGTAGTATAGGGACAATCAACACTGAAGCTTTCTTT
CASSIGTINTEAFF
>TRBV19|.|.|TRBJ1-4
TGTGCCAGTAGGCCGACAGCCGGAGAAAAACTGTTTTTT
CASRPTAGEKLFF
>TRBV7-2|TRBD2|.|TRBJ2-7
TGTGCCAGCAGCCCACTAGCGGGGGGCATCTACGAGCAGTACTTC
CASSPLAGGIYEQYF
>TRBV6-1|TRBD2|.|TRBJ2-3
TGTGCCAGCAGTGAAGCGGCGGGGGGAAGCACAGATACGCAGTATTTT
CASSEAAGGSTDTQYF
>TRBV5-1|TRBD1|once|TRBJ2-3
TGCGCCAGCAGCTCCCGGGACAGGAGCACAGATACGCAGTATTTT
CASSSRDRSTDTQYF
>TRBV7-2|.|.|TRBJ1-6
TGTGCCAGCAGCCCCCCGGGAAATTCACCCCTCCACTTT
CASSPPGNSPLHF
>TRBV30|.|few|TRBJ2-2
TGTGCCTGGAGAGAGAAGCCCGACACCGGGGAGCTGTTTTTT
CAWREKPDTGELFF
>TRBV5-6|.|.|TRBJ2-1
TGTGCCAGCCACTCCCGTCTCTCCTACAATGAGCAGTTCTTC
CASHSRLSYNEQFF
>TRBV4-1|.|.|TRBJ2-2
TGCGCCAGCAGCCAAGAGCGGGGTACGAACACCGGGGAGCTGTTTTTT
CASSQERGTNTGELFF
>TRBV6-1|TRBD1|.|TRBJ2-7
TGTGCCAGCAGTGAAGCCCCCGGGACAGGGGGCCACGAGCAGTACTTC
CASSEAPGTGGHEQYF
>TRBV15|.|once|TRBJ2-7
TGTGCCACCAGCAGAGATAGCCAGCGGCAGTACTTC
CATSRDSQRQYF
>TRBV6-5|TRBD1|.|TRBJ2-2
TGTGCCAGGAAGACAGGGGTGTCTAGGGCCGGGGAGCTGTTTTTT
CARKTGVSRAGELFF
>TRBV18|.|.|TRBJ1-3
TGTGCCAGCTCACCACAGGGGGTCTCTGGAAACACCATATATTTT
CASSPQGVSGNTIYF
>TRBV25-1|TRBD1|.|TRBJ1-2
TGTGCCAGCACAATAGGGTCAGGGGGATCCTATGGCTACACCTTC
CASTIGSGGSYGYTF
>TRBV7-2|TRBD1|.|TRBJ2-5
TGTGCCAGCAGCATAGCCTGGGACAGAGGAGGAGAGACCCAGTACTTC
CASSIAWDRGGETQYF
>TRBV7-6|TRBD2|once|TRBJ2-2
TGTGCCAGCAGCTTAGCTACTATACTAGCGGGGGCGAACACCGGGGAGCTGTTTTTT
CASSLATILAGANTGELFF
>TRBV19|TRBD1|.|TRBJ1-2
TGTGCCAGTACCGGACAGGGGGCCTGGTATGGCTACACCTTC
CASTGQGAWYGYTF
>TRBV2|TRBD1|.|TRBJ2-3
TGTGCCAGCAGGGAACAGGGGGTTATGACAGATACGCAGTATTTT
CASREQGVMTDTQYF
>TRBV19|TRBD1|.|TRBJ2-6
TGTGCCAGTAGTATCCTCGGGACAGGGTCCCTCGGGGCCAACGGCCTGACTTTC
CASSILGTGSLGANGLTF
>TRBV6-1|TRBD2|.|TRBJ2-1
TGTGCCAGCAGTGAACTAGCGGGGGGGTCCGAAGGGTTCTTC
CASSELAGGSEGFF
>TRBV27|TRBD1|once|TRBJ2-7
TGTGCCAGCAGTAAGAAGGACAGGTTATTCTACGAGCAGTACTTC
CASSKKDRLFYEQYF
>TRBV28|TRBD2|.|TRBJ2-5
TGTGCCAGCAGTACCCTAGCGGGGGGCGCTGAGACCCAGTACTTC
CASSTLAGGAETQYF
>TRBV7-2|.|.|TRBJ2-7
TGTGCCAGCAGCCCCTCCAGGGTTCTCTCCTACGAGCAGTACTTC
CASSPSRVLSYEQYF
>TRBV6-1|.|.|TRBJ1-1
TGTGCCAGCAGTGAAGGTGAGGGTCAGTCTGAAGCTTTCTTT
CASSEGEGQSEAFF
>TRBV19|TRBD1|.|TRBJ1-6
TGTGCCAGTAGTATCGGCCGGGACAGGGGGTGGTCACCCCTCCACTTT
CASSIGRDRGWSPLHF